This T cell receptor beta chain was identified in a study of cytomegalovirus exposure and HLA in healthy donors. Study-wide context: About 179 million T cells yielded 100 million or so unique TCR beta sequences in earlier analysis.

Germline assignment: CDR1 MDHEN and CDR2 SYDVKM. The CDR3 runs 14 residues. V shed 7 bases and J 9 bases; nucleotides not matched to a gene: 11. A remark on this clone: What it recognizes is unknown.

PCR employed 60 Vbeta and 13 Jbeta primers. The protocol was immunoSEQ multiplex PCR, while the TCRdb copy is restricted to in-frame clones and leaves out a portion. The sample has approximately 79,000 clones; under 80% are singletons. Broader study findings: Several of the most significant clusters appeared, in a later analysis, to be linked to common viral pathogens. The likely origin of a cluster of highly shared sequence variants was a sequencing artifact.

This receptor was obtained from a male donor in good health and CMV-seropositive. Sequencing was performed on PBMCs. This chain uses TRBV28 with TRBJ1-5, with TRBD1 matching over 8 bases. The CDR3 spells CASTPGQVVSPQHF. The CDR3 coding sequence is TGTGCCAGCACTCCGGGACAGGTAGTTTCGCCCCAGCATTTT.